This T cell receptor beta chain was documented in a study of T cells after posttransplantation cyclophosphamide. Study-wide findings and caveats: After PTCy, TRB diversity resembled that of CNI/methotrexate controls. Blood and skin or GI T cell repertoires showed limited TRB overlap.

Data came from immunoSEQ multiplex PCR; TCRdb stores just in-frame clones and leaves some out. The table lists roughly 20,000 clones, approximately 98% of them singletons. In regard to this clone: The antigen remains undetermined.

V lost 11 bases and J 1 base, leaving 9 bases between the germline ends. Germline lookup yields CDR1 MDHEN and CDR2 SYDVKM. CDR3 length: 13 residues. The related graft donor's blood sample was taken on the day of bone marrow donation. The naive gate required viable CD3+CD4+ or CD3+CD8+ cells with CCR7+CD45RA+CD45RO-CD95-CD27+CD28+ phenotype. The chain combines TRBV28 with TRBJ2-6; perhaps TRBD2 as D (6 bases). The sample consisted of naive CD8+ T cells sorted from PBMCs. This TCR came from a man aged 35 to 55 in good health, CMV-negative, and a related stem cell transplant donor. The CDR3 region is CAHRGSGANVLTF. The CDR3 DNA is TGTGCCCACCGGGGGTCTGGGGCCAACGTCCTGACTTTC.